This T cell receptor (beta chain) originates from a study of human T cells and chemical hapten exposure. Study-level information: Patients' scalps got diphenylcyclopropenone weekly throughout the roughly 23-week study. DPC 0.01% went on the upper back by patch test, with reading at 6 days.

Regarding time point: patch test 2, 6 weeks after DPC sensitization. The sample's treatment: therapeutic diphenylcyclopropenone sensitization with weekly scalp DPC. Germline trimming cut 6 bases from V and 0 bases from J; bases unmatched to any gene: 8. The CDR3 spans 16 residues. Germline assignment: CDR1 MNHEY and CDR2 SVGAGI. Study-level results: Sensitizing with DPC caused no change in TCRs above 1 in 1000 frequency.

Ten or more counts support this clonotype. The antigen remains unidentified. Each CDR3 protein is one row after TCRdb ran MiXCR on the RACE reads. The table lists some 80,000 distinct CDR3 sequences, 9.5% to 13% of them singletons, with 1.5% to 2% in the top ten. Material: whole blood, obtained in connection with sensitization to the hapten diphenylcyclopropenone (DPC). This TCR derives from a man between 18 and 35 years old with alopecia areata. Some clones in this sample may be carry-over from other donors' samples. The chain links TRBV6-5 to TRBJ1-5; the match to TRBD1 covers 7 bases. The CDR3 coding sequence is TGTGCCAGCAGACCCCGACAGGGATTTAGCAATCAGCCCCAGCATTTT. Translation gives CASRPRQGFSNQPQHF.